The rows below give T cell receptor beta chains drawn from one sample of a study of human T cells and chemical hapten exposure. MiXCR, run by TCRdb on the RACE reads, gives a single entry per CDR3 protein. The sample has 130,000 or so distinct CDR3 sequences; about 9.4% are singletons. Sequencing used whole blood. These receptors originate from a male donor in good health. Some clones in this sample may be carry-over from other donors' samples. The CDR3 runs from the conserved cysteine through the conserved F or W. The order of the fields is clone size, V gene, J gene, D gene, CDR3 protein, CDR3 DNA. D genes are given only for firm matches. Clone size appears in some rows only: once, few, many, or a class for an expanded clone.

many	TRBV12-3/TRBV12-4	TRBJ2-1	-	CASRRGGPYNEQFF	TGTGCCAGCAGAAGGGGGGGCCCTTACAATGAGCAGTTCTTC
-	TRBV12-3/TRBV12-4	TRBJ1-5	TRBD1	CASSLAGQGAIQPQHF	TGTGCCAGCAGTTTAGCAGGACAGGGGGCCATTCAGCCCCAGCATTTT
few	TRBV10-3	TRBJ2-1	-	CAISESEGRMTQFF	TGTGCCATCAGTGAGTCAGAGGGGCGTATGACCCAGTTCTTC
-	TRBV30	TRBJ2-1	-	CAWSDMAYNEQFF	TGTGCCTGGAGTGATATGGCCTACAATGAGCAGTTCTTC
-	TRBV7-9	TRBJ1-1	TRBD1	CASSLGQGAGEAFF	TGTGCCAGCAGCTTAGGACAGGGGGCCGGTGAAGCTTTCTTT
-	TRBV6-5	TRBJ1-2	-	CASSYSQNYGYTF	TGTGCCAGCAGTTACTCGCAGAACTATGGCTACACCTTC
many	TRBV27	TRBJ1-2	-	CASSPGGAGGYTF	TGTGCCAGCAGTCCGGGGGGGGCGGGTGGCTACACCTTC
many	TRBV27	TRBJ2-1	TRBD1	CASSPKTGAALWGNEQFF	TGTGCCAGCAGTCCAAAGACAGGGGCCGCCCTTTGGGGCAATGAGCAGTTCTTC
many	TRBV5-1	TRBJ2-3	TRBD2	CASSRGTRVAGRDTQYF	TGCGCCAGCAGCCGGGGGACGCGGGTAGCGGGAAGAGATACGCAGTATTTT
few	TRBV5-1	TRBJ2-7	-	CASSLAVGPEQYF	TGCGCCAGCAGCTTGGCCGTGGGTCCCGAGCAGTACTTC
many	TRBV2	TRBJ2-2	TRBD1	CASVGQVNTGELFF	TGTGCCAGCGTGGGACAGGTGAACACCGGGGAGCTGTTTTTT
many	TRBV4-1	TRBJ2-1	TRBD2	CASSQELAGVYEQFF	TGCGCCAGCAGCCAAGAACTAGCGGGAGTGTATGAGCAGTTCTTC
many	TRBV29-1	TRBJ2-1	-	CSANPGGSSYNEQFF	TGCAGCGCTAACCCCGGAGGCAGCTCCTACAATGAGCAGTTCTTC
-	TRBV6-6	TRBJ1-2	TRBD1	CASSFSPTATGQGTGYGYTF	TGTGCCAGCAGTTTCTCACCAACTGCCACGGGACAGGGGACTGGCTATGGCTACACCTTC
-	TRBV18	TRBJ1-2	TRBD1	CASSPAGTAYGYTF	TGTGCCAGCTCACCAGCCGGGACAGCCTATGGCTACACCTTC
many	TRBV30	TRBJ1-6	-	CAWSRDGEGSPLHF	TGTGCCTGGAGTAGGGACGGCGAGGGTTCACCCCTCCACTTT
many	TRBV20-1	TRBJ2-7	-	CSARVGDYEQYF	TGCAGTGCTAGAGTGGGAGACTACGAGCAGTACTTC
-	TRBV12-3/TRBV12-4	TRBJ1-4	-	CVSSVSDARNEKLFF	TGTGTCAGCAGTGTATCGGACGCCCGTAATGAAAAACTGTTTTTT
-	TRBV2	TRBJ2-1	TRBD2	CASRLRGAIYNEQFF	TGTGCCAGCAGGCTGCGGGGGGCAATTTACAATGAGCAGTTCTTC
-	TRBV6-1	TRBJ2-7	TRBD1	CASSVSTGGNYEQYF	TGTGCCAGCAGTGTTTCGACAGGGGGGAACTACGAGCAGTACTTC
many	TRBV29-1	TRBJ2-7	-	CSVPQGGEQYF	TGCAGCGTTCCACAGGGAGGAGAGCAGTACTTC
few	TRBV27	TRBJ1-2	TRBD1	CASSWGQGGAGGYGYTF	TGTGCCAGCAGTTGGGGACAGGGCGGCGCCGGGGGCTATGGCTACACCTTC
few	TRBV4-3	TRBJ1-1	-	CASSQTGTLNTEAFF	TGCGCCAGCAGCCAAACGGGGACATTGAACACTGAAGCTTTCTTT
-	TRBV10-3	TRBJ2-7	-	CAISGTEAESYEQYF	TGTGCCATCAGCGGAACAGAAGCGGAGTCCTACGAGCAGTACTTC
many	TRBV24-1	TRBJ1-4	TRBD1	CATTTGNDEKLFF	TGTGCCACCACGACAGGGAACGATGAAAAACTGTTTTTT
few	TRBV12-3/TRBV12-4	TRBJ2-1	TRBD2	CASSFGDYLYNEQFF	TGTGCCAGCAGTTTCGGGGACTATCTTTACAATGAGCAGTTCTTC
-	TRBV15	TRBJ1-2	TRBD1	CATSRKGTGDGYTF	TGTGCCACCAGCAGAAAAGGGACAGGGGATGGCTACACCTTC
-	TRBV11-2	TRBJ2-7	-	CASSLELAITGEQYF	TGTGCCAGCAGCTTAGAGCTGGCGATAACGGGGGAGCAGTACTTC
-	TRBV7-3	TRBJ2-1	TRBD1	CASSSRQGYNEQFF	TGTGCCAGCAGCTCCCGACAGGGCTACAATGAGCAGTTCTTC
many	TRBV6-1	TRBJ2-1	-	CASIMAPHSYNEQFF	TGTGCCAGCATAATGGCCCCCCACTCCTACAATGAGCAGTTCTTC
-	TRBV7-3	TRBJ1-2	-	CASSPQGNYGYTF	TGTGCCAGCAGCCCCCAGGGGAACTATGGCTACACCTTC